The present entry profiles one T cell receptor (beta chain) with its context. This clone was observed a single time. Its antigen specificity is not known. Base qualities are missing; no much larger clone stands one base away. The sample is drawn from a study of blood T cell repertoires in COVID-19 (dated by TCRdb to 2019 to 2021). Describing the broader study: Samples covering the acute and convalescent phases of COVID-19 were provided by collaborators in the United States, Italy and Spain. The prospective study material was composed of cDNA or gDNA derived from T cells, B-cell-depleted T cells, or PBMCs. The dataset comprised deeply sampled blood TCRbeta repertoires from subjects exposed to, actively infected with, or recovered from COVID-19. The repertoires were released in a freely available public database intended as a resource for research on the immune response to SARS-CoV-2. The samples were drawn from the first 160 participants of the ongoing ImmuneRACE study and from about 1,200 subjects provided by 6 global collaborators. Sample metadata almost always included a de-identified subject ID, COVID-19 status, age in years and sex. Where available, HLA class I and class II types were obtained from metadata supplied by the sample provider rather than from assay-based typing. The study at large found these results: The amount of clinical and demographic metadata varied by source and participant and was provided uncurated.

Reading the germline V gene gives CDR1 SGHTA and CDR2 FQGTGA. Unmatched junction bases come to 5, with V trimmed by 2 bases and J by 0 bases. The CDR3 sequence holds 17 residues, the cysteine and phenylalanine included. Only the CDR3 part of the read is kept: 51 bases, read in frame from the first base. Collaborating institutions collected whole blood in K2EDTA tubes following their own protocols. For TCRbeta analysis, collaborators shipped samples as frozen whole blood, isolated PBMCs, or DNA extracted from either of those sample types. TCRbeta CDR3 regions were amplified from genomic DNA using the immunoSEQ Assay, a bias-controlled multiplex PCR. The authors' pipeline ran thus. The number of nucleated cells in each sample was estimated by amplification of reference gene primers within the assay. To quantify the absolute abundance of each unique TCRbeta CDR3 rearrangement, sequence reads were collapsed and filtered. For each sample, productive Simpson clonality was calculated by taking the square root of Simpson's diversity index across productive rearrangements. TCRdb took over this immuneACCESS table, retaining in-frame rearrangements with V and J assigned. Such tables are incomplete; in checked studies, under half of the missing clones stem from an unresolved V gene, and the remainder is unexplained. That table gives V, J and clone size, and the DNA gave D and trimming. The sample records roughly 200,000 clones, 75% to 90% of which are singletons. The top ten hold about 3.3% of the sample.

The TCR was taken from a man aged 55 to 70 with acute or convalescent COVID-19. The chain is encoded by TRBV7-3 joined to TRBJ2-3; 10 bases in the junction line up with TRBD2. Source material: peripheral blood. The CDR3 in this case is CASSLVGTSASTDTQYF. The sequenced DNA: TGTGCCAGCAGCTTAGTTGGGACTAGCGCCAGCACAGATACGCAGTATTTT.